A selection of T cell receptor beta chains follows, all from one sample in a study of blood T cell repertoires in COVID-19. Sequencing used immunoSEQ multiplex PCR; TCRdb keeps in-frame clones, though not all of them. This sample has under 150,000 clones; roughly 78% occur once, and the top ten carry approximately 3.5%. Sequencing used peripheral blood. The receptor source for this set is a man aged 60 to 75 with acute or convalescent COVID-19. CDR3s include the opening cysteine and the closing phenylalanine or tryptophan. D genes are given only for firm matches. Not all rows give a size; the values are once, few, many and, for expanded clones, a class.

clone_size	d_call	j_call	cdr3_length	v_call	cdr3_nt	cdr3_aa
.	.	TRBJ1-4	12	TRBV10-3	TGTGCCATCAGTGCAGTTAATGAAAAACTGTTTTTT	CAISAVNEKLFF
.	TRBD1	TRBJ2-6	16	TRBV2	TGTGCCAGCAGTGAGGACAGGCCCTCTGGGGCCAACGTCCTGACTTTC	CASSEDRPSGANVLTF
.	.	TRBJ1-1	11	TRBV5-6	TGTGCCAGCAGCTGGGGAGGGGAAGCTTTCTTT	CASSWGGEAFF
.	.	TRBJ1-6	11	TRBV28	TGTGCCAGCAGTCAGAATTCACCCCTCCACTTT	CASSQNSPLHF
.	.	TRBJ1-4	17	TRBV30	TGTGCCTGGAGTGTAACGAGGGTCCTTGCAACTAATGAAAAACTGTTTTTT	CAWSVTRVLATNEKLFF
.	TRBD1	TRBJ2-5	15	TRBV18	TGTGCCAGCTCACCTACCGGGACAGCACAAGAGACCCAGTACTTC	CASSPTGTAQETQYF
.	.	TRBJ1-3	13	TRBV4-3	TGCGCCAGCAGCGACAGACAAGGAAACACCATATATTTT	CASSDRQGNTIYF
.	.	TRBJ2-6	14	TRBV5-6	TGTGCCAGCAGCTTCAGTCGAGGGGCCAACGTCCTGACTTTC	CASSFSRGANVLTF
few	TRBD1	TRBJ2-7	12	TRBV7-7	TGTGCTAGCAGCTCGGGACAGGGCGAGCAGTACTTC	CASSSGQGEQYF
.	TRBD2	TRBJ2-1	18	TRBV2	TGTGCCAGCAGTGAGCAGCGGGAGGTCAGTTTCTCCTACAATGAGCAGTTCTTC	CASSEQREVSFSYNEQFF
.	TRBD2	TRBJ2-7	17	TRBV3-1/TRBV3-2	TGTGCCAGCAGCCAAGCGAGTAGCGGGACCACCGGTTGGGGGCAGTACTTC	CASSQASSGTTGWGQYF
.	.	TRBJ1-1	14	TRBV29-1	TGCAGCGTTGGGGGAGGCCGGTCGAACACTGAAGCTTTCTTT	CSVGGGRSNTEAFF
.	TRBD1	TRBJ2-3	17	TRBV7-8	TGTGCCAGCAGCTTAGCGGGACAGTTAACTAACACAGATACGCAGTATTTT	CASSLAGQLTNTDTQYF
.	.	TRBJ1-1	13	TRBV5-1	TGCGCCAGCAGCTCCACAGTGAACACTGAAGCTTTCTTT	CASSSTVNTEAFF
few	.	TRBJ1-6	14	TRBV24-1	TGTGCCACCAGTGATCCTGGGAGGGGGTCACCCCTCCACTTT	CATSDPGRGSPLHF
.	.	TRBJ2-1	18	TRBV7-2	TGTGCCAGCAGCGATGGCCCCAGGTTCAAGCGGAACAACAATGAGCAGTTCTTC	CASSDGPRFKRNNNEQFF
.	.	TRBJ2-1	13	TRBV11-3	TGTGCCAGCAGCTTCACTAGTCCGGGTGAGCAGTTCTTC	CASSFTSPGEQFF
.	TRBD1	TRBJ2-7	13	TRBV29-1	TGCAGCGTTCAAGGACAGGGCATCCACGAGCAGTACTTC	CSVQGQGIHEQYF
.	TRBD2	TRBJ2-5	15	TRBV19	TGTGCCAGTAGTAGAGTAGCGGGGGGCCGAGAGACCCAGTACTTC	CASSRVAGGRETQYF
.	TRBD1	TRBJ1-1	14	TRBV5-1	TGCGCCAGCAGCGGACAGGGGATGAACACTGAAGCTTTCTTT	CASSGQGMNTEAFF
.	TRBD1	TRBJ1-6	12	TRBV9	TGTGCCAGCACCACAGGGGATTCACCCCTCCACTTT	CASTTGDSPLHF
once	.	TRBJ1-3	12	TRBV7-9	TGTGCCAGCAGCTTACACGGGGACACCATATATTTT	CASSLHGDTIYF
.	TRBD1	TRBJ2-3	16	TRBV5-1	TGCGCCAGCAGCGGAGAGACAGGGGGCCCGACAGATACGCAGTATTTT	CASSGETGGPTDTQYF
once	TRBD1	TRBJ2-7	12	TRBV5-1	TGCGCCAGCGGCAGACAGGGCTACGAGCAGTACTTC	CASGRQGYEQYF
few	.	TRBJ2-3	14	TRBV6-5	TGTGCCAGCATGGAAGGGGGAGTCACAGATACGCAGTATTTT	CASMEGGVTDTQYF
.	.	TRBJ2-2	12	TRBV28	TGTGCCAGCAGTTTACAGGTCGGGGAGCTGTTTTTT	CASSLQVGELFF
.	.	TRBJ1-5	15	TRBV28	TGTGCCAGCAGTTTAGCGGGAAGGGGCAATCAGCCCCAGCATTTT	CASSLAGRGNQPQHF
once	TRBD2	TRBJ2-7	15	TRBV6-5	TGTGCCAGCAGGACCCTTAGCGGGAGGGCCGACGAGCAGTACTTC	CASRTLSGRADEQYF
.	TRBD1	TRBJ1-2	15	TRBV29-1	TGCAGCTCCCTCCGGGGGACAGGGACCGACGGGGGCTACACCTTC	CSSLRGTGTDGGYTF
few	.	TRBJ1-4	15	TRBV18	TGTGCCAGCTCACCAGGAGTTGCAACTAATGAAAAACTGTTTTTT	CASSPGVATNEKLFF
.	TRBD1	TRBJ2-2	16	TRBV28	TGTGCCAGCAGCCTTGGTTGGGGACAGGGGAACGGGGAGCTGTTTTTT	CASSLGWGQGNGELFF
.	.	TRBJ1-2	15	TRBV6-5	TGTGCCAGCAGTTTAACAGGGAAGGTCAACTATGGCTACACCTTC	CASSLTGKVNYGYTF
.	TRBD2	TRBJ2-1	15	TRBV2	TGTGCCAGCAGTGAAGGGCTAGCGGGAAACAATGAGCAGTTCTTC	CASSEGLAGNNEQFF
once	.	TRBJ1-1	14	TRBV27	TGTGCCAGCAGTTCCTATACAGGGCGGGCGAAAGCTTTCTTT	CASSSYTGRAKAFF
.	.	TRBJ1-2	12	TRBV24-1	TGTGCCACCGGAGACAGTACCTATGGCTACACCTTC	CATGDSTYGYTF
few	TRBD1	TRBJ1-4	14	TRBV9	TGTGCCAGCAGCGTCGGACAGGCCAGAGAAAAACTGTTTTTT	CASSVGQAREKLFF
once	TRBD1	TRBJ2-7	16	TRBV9	TGTGCCAGCAGCGTAGATCCGGACAGGGTCACCTACGAGCAGTACTTC	CASSVDPDRVTYEQYF
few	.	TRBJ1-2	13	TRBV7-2	TGTGCCAGCAGCTTTCCAGGGAACTATGGCTACACCTTC	CASSFPGNYGYTF
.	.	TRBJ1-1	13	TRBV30	TGTGCCTGGAGTGGAGGCCGGGACTATTTTGCTTTCTTT	CAWSGGRDYFAFF
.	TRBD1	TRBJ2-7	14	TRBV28	TGTGCCAGCAGTTTAAGGGACAGGGACTACGAGCAGTACTTC	CASSLRDRDYEQYF
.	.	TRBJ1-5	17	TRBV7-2	TGTGCCAGCAGCTCCCAGGGATTGGGTGGGAGCAATCAGCCCCAGCATTTT	CASSSQGLGGSNQPQHF
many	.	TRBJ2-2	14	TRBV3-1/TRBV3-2	TGTGCCAGCAGCCAAGTGCCGCAGGGCGGGGAGCTGTTTTTT	CASSQVPQGGELFF
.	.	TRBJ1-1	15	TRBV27	TGTGCCAGCAAAGGGGTCAGTCACCCCGGAACTGAAGCTTTCTTT	CASKGVSHPGTEAFF
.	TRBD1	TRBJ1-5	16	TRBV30	TGTGCCTGGAGTGCCAATACAGGGGCTACCAATCAGCCCCAGCATTTT	CAWSANTGATNQPQHF
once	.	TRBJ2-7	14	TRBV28	TGTGCCAGCAGTTTCTCTACTAGTTTCTACGAGCAGTACTTC	CASSFSTSFYEQYF
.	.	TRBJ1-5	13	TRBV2	TGTGCCAGCAGCTCCGAGAGTAATCAGCCCCAGCATTTT	CASSSESNQPQHF
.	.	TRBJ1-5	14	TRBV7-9	TGTGCCAGCAGCTTAGCAGGGGGCAATCAGCCCCAGCATTTT	CASSLAGGNQPQHF
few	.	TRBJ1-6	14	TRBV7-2	TGTGCCAGCAGCTTAGCTCAGGGGCTTTCACCCCTCCACTTT	CASSLAQGLSPLHF
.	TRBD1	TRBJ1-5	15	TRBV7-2	TGTGCCAGCAGCTTTGAACAGGGGAAGGGTCAGCCCCAGCATTTT	CASSFEQGKGQPQHF